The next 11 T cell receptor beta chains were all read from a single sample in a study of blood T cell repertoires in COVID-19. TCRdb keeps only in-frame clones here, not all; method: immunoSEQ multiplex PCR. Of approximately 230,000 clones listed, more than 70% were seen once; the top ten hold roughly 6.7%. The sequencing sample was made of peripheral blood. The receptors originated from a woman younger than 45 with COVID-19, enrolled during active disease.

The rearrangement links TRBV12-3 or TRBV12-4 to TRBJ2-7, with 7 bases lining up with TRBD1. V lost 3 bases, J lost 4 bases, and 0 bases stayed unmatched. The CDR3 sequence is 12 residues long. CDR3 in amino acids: CASSLDRYEQYF. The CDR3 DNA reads TGTGCCAGCAGTTTGGACAGGTACGAGCAGTACTTC.

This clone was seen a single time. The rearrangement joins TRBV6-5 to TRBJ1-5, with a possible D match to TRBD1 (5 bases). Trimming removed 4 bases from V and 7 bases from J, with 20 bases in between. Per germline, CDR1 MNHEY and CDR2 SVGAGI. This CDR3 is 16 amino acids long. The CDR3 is CASSWRPTGVGQPQHF. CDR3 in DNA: TGTGCCAGCAGTTGGCGCCCCACAGGAGTTGGGCAGCCCCAGCATTTT.

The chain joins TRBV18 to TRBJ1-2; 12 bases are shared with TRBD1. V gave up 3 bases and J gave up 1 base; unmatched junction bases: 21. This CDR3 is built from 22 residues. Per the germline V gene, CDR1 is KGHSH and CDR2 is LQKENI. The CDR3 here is CASSPHYRDRGRGRELNYGYTF. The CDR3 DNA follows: TGTGCCAGCTCACCCCATTATCGGGACAGGGGGCGCGGGAGAGAACTTAACTATGGCTACACCTTC.

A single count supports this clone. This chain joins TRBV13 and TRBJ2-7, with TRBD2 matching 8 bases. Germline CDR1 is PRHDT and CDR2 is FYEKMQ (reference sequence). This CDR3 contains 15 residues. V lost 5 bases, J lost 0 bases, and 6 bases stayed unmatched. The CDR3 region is CASSPREGTSYEQYV. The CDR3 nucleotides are TGTGCCAGCAGCCCCCGGGAGGGGACCTCCTACGAGCAGTACGTC.

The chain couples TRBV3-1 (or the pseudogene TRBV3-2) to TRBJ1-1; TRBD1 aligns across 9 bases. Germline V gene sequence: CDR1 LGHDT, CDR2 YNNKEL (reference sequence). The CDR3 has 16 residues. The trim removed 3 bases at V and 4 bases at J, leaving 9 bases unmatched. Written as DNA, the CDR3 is TGTGCCAGCAGCCACGAGGGACAGGGCCCCGGCACTGAAGCTTTCTTT. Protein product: CASSHEGQGPGTEAFF.

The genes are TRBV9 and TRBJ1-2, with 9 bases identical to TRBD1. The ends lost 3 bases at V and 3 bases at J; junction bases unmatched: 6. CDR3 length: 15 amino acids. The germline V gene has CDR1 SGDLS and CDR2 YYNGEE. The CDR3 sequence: CASSAGQGRDYGYTF. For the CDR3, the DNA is TGTGCCAGCAGCGCGGGACAGGGAAGAGACTATGGCTACACCTTC.

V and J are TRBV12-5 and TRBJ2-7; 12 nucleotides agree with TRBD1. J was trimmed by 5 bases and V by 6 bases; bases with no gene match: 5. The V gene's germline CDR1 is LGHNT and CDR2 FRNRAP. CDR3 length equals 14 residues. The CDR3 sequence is CASGEGQGAHEQYV. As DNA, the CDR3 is TGTGCTAGTGGGGAGGGACAGGGGGCGCACGAGCAGTACGTC.

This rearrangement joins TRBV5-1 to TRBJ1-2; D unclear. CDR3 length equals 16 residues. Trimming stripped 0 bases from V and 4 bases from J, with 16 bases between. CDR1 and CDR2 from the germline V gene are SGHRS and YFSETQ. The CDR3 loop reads CASSLEGSPGVYGYTF. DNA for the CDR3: TGCGCCAGCAGCTTGGAGGGATCCCCCGGGGTCTATGGCTACACCTTC.

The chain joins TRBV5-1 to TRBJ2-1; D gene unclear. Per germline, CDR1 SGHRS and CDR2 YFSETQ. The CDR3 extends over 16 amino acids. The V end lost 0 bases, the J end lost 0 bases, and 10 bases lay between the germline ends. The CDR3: CASSLGAASSYNEQFF. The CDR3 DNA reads TGCGCCAGCAGCTTGGGCGCCGCGAGCTCCTACAATGAGCAGTTCTTC.

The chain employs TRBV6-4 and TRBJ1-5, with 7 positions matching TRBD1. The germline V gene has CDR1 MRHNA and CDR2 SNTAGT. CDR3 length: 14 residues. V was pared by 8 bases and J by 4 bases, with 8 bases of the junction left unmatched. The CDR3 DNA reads TGTGCCAGCCTTCGACAGGGATGGAATCAGCCCCAGCATTTT. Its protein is CASLRQGWNQPQHF.

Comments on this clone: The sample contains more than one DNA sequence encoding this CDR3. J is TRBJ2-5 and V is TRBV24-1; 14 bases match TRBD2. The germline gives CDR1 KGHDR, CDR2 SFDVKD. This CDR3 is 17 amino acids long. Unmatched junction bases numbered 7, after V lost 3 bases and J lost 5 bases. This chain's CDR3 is CATSDPGLAGGGETQYF. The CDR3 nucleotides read TGTGCCACCAGTGATCCCGGACTAGCGGGAGGCGGGGAGACCCAGTACTTC.